The 29 T cell receptor beta chains below were found in one sample sequenced in a study of blood T cell repertoires in COVID-19. Produced via immunoSEQ multiplex PCR; TCRdb's table is partial and in-frame only. The data show more than 65,000 clones, with around 80% seen just once and roughly a tenth held by the top ten. Specimen: peripheral blood. The receptors were gathered from a woman in her 50s with acute or convalescent COVID-19.

The V call is TRBV15, the J call TRBJ2-7, with 11 nucleotides matching TRBD2. The V segment lost 2 bases and the J segment 3 bases; nucleotides outside the gene matches: 6. The length of the CDR3 is 16 residues. The germline gives CDR1 LNHNV, CDR2 YYDKDF (reference sequence). CDR3 coding DNA: TGTGCCACCAGCAGATTAGCCGGGACTAGCGGCTACGAGCAGTACTTC. Translated, it gives CATSRLAGTSGYEQYF.

The V and J genes are TRBV2 and TRBJ1-1; D is possibly TRBD1 (5 bases). V was clipped by 4 bases and J by 4 bases, with 13 bases between them. CDR3 length: 14 amino acids. Germline CDR1 is SNHLY and CDR2 is FYNNEI. The DNA of the CDR3 is TGTGCCAGCAGTGGGCAGGGCGGGGTCACTGAAGCTTTCTTT. Translating gives CASSGQGGVTEAFF.

V and J are TRBV28 and TRBJ1-4; no definite D call. Trimming removed 5 bases from V and 8 bases from J, with 15 bases in between. In germline, CDR1 is MDHEN, CDR2 SYDVKM. The CDR3 extends over 14 amino acids. CDR3 loop: CASSALPPREKLFF. As DNA, the CDR3 is TGTGCCAGCAGTGCCCTACCTCCCAGGGAAAAACTGTTTTTT.

The genes are TRBV27 and TRBJ2-4; 13 bases line up with TRBD2. The V gene end was trimmed by 7 bases and the J gene end by 7 bases; junction bases not matched to a gene: 7. Germline CDR1 reads MNHEY; CDR2 reads SMNVEV (reference sequence). The CDR3 runs to 15 residues. Here the CDR3 DNA reads TGTGCCAGCAAACTAGCGGGAGGGGGTACGAACATTCAGTACTTC. It yields the protein CASKLAGGGTNIQYF.

This clone was observed a few times. V and J are TRBV10-3 and TRBJ1-6, with D unclear. The CDR3 sequence is 14 residues long. The V end was cut by 3 bases, the J end by 5 bases, with 8 bases between. The germline CDR1 and CDR2 sequences are ENHRY and SYGVKD. The CDR3 DNA is TGTGCCATCAGTGACGCACGGGATAATTCACCCCTCCACTTT. As protein: CAISDARDNSPLHF.

This chain connects TRBV24-1 to TRBJ1-2; the D gene is possibly TRBD1 (5 bases). The CDR3 has 12 amino acids. CDR1 is KGHDR, CDR2 SFDVKD, per germline. Trimming shortened V by 9 bases and J by 8 bases, and 15 bases separated the two germline ends. The CDR3: CATSRRGEGYTF. In nucleotides, the CDR3 is TGTGCCACCTCACGCCGGGGGGAAGGCTACACCTTC.

The V and J genes are TRBV5-5 and TRBJ1-6; 9 bases map to TRBD1. The CDR3 contains 14 residues. The J segment lost 9 bases and the V segment lost 10 bases, leaving 11 bases of the junction unmatched. Germline V CDR1 and CDR2: SGHKS, YYEKEE (reference sequence). In DNA, the CDR3 is TGTGCCTGCCAACCCGGGACAGGGCCTTCACCCCTCCACTTT. It codes for CACQPGTGPSPLHF.

This clone was found a few times. The J gene is TRBJ2-7, the V gene TRBV5-4, with 9 bases matching TRBD1. Germline V CDR1 and CDR2: SGHNT, YYREEE (reference sequence). The CDR3 is 14 amino acids. V lost 4 bases, J lost 6 bases, and 8 bases stayed unmatched. CDR3 DNA: TGTGCCAGCAGCCCGCGGGACAGGGTCTTCGAGCAGTACTTC. It yields the protein CASSPRDRVFEQYF.

V gene TRBV15 combines with J gene TRBJ2-7; 11 nucleotides align to TRBD1. J was trimmed by 2 bases and V by 3 bases; bases with no gene match: 6. CDR1 is LNHNV, CDR2 YYDKDF, per germline (reference sequence). The CDR3 is 16 residues long. CDR3 sequence reads: CATSRTGQGVTYEQYF. CDR3 nucleotide sequence: TGTGCCACCAGCAGGACGGGACAGGGGGTAACCTACGAGCAGTACTTC.

The V and J genes are TRBV6-1 and TRBJ1-4; tentative D call: TRBD1 (6 bases). V lost 7 bases and J 6 bases, leaving 18 bases between the germline ends. The CDR3 totals 15 residues. CDR1 is MNHNS and CDR2 is SASEGT in the germline V gene. CDR3 in DNA: TGTGCCAGCACAAACGGCGGTGAGGGGGATGAAAAACTGTTTTTT. Residues: CASTNGGEGDEKLFF.

The chain has TRBV28 and TRBJ1-5; no firm D call. Between the trimmed V and J ends, which lost 5 bases and 2 bases, there was a span of 10 bases. From germline, CDR1 is MDHEN and CDR2 SYDVKM. This CDR3 contains 14 residues. CDR3 loop: CASSATRGNQPQHF. CDR3 coding DNA: TGTGCCAGCAGTGCGACCCGGGGCAATCAGCCCCAGCATTTT.

The CDR3 region has the DNA TGTGCCAGAAGCTTGTACAGGGATAGCAATCAGCCCCAGCATTTT. It is translated as CARSLYRDSNQPQHF. V gene TRBV5-3 combines with J gene TRBJ1-5, with D possibly matching TRBD1 (6 bases). TRBV5-3 is recorded as an ORF, its role being uncertain. Trimming removed 1 base from V and 0 bases from J, with 8 bases in between. The CDR3 is made up of 15 amino acids.

The V call is TRBV6-2 or TRBV6-3, the J call TRBJ2-7; 10 bases map to TRBD2. The CDR3 spans 16 residues. Germline V CDR1 and CDR2: MNHEY, SVGEGT. The ends lost 0 bases at V and 7 bases at J; junction bases unmatched: 9. In nucleotides, the CDR3 is TGTGCCAGCAGTTACTCGACCAAGCGGGAGGGGAGAGAGCAGTACTTC. Encoded protein: CASSYSTKREGREQYF.

The chain joins TRBV28 to TRBJ2-7; TRBD2 is a possible D gene (6 bases). The CDR3 length is 13 residues. Germline V gene sequence: CDR1 MDHEN, CDR2 SYDVKM. The V gene lost 4 bases and the J gene lost 6 bases, with 13 bases spanning the gap. CDR3 in DNA: TGTGCCAGCAGTTACGCCGGGACTGGCGAGCAGTACTTC. As protein: CASSYAGTGEQYF.

The chain employs TRBV15 and TRBJ2-1, with 9 nucleotides matching TRBD2. The CDR3 is 18 amino acids. J gave up 7 bases and V 3 bases, and 16 bases lay outside the gene matches. Looked up from germline, CDR1 is LNHNV and CDR2 is YYDKDF (reference sequence). The CDR3 DNA follows: TGTGCCACCAGCAGTGCTTATTACGAGCGGGAGGCCTCGAATGAGCAGTTCTTC. As protein: CATSSAYYEREASNEQFF.

The J gene is TRBJ1-3, the V gene TRBV7-8; 8 nucleotides line up with TRBD1. Per the germline V gene, CDR1 is SGHVS and CDR2 is FQNEAQ. Trimming took 5 bases from V and 6 from J; bases not matched to a gene: 9. There are 15 residues in the CDR3. The CDR3 is CASSPVQGAQNTIYF. In DNA, the CDR3 is TGTGCCAGCAGCCCCGTCCAGGGGGCCCAAAACACCATATATTTT.

J is TRBJ1-5 and V is TRBV6-1; possible D gene TRBD1, 5 bases. Trimming cost V 0 bases and J 7 bases, with 10 bases left between them. Germline V CDR1 and CDR2: MNHNS, SASEGT. This CDR3 comprises 14 residues. The CDR3 DNA reads as TGTGCCAGCAGTGAAGCGGGGGACTTCCAGCCCCAGCATTTT. Its translation: CASSEAGDFQPQHF.

CDR3 in amino acids: CASSPYKGAKGVNQPQHF. CDR3 nucleotide sequence: TGTGCCAGCAGCCCTTACAAGGGGGCCAAAGGGGTAAATCAGCCCCAGCATTTT. The rearrangement links TRBV11-3 to TRBJ1-5, with 7 bases that match TRBD1. Germline values: CDR1 SGHNT, CDR2 YENEEA. The CDR3 totals 18 residues. J lost 4 bases, V lost 5 bases, and 17 bases had no gene match.

This chain connects TRBV19 to TRBJ1-1; TRBD1 might be the D (5 bases). CDR1 and CDR2 from the germline V gene are LNHDA and SQIVND (reference sequence). Trimming removed 4 bases from V and 3 bases from J, with 9 bases in between. CDR3 length equals 13 residues. This chain's CDR3 is CASSTAGHTEAFF. The CDR3 DNA is TGTGCCAGTAGTACGGCAGGGCACACTGAAGCTTTCTTT.

This rearrangement joins TRBV6-1 to TRBJ2-4; D possibly corresponds to TRBD1 (5 bases). CDR1 is MNHNS and CDR2 is SASEGT in the germline V gene. CDR3 size: 15 residues. Trimming removed 1 base from V and 8 bases from J, with 15 bases in between. CDR3 in DNA: TGTGCCAGCAGTGAAGGCAGAGACAGCGCGGACATTCAGTACTTC. It yields the protein CASSEGRDSADIQYF.

The genes are TRBV11-2 and TRBJ2-5; 7 bases are a match to TRBD1. The germline V gene encodes CDR1 SGHAT and CDR2 FQNNGV. The CDR3 totals 13 residues. The V segment lost 1 base and the J segment 4 bases; nucleotides outside the gene matches: 0. The CDR3 DNA sequence: TGTGCCAGCAGCTTAGGGGACAGAGAGACCCAGTACTTC. It translates to CASSLGDRETQYF.

The chain links TRBV10-3 to TRBJ1-2; 8 bases match TRBD1. The CDR3 is made up of 14 amino acids. With 7 bases clipped from V and 7 bases from J, the junction kept 11 bases outside the gene matches. Germline lookup yields CDR1 ENHRY and CDR2 SYGVKD. CDR3 region: CAITSDRALSGYTF. The CDR3 region has the DNA TGTGCCATCACCTCGGACAGGGCCCTGAGTGGCTACACCTTC.

This clone was recorded only once. This chain joins TRBV7-2 and TRBJ1-1, with TRBD1 as a possible D gene (5 bases). Germline CDR1 SGHTA, CDR2 FQGNSA. The CDR3 is made up of 15 amino acids. V dropped 2 bases and J dropped 7 bases, with 17 bases sitting between them. The CDR3 reads CASSLLSAGKGEAFF. CDR3 nucleotide sequence: TGTGCCAGCAGCTTATTATCGGCAGGGAAGGGTGAAGCTTTCTTT.

The V call is TRBV7-9, the J call TRBJ1-5; 10 positions agree with TRBD1. The V gene's germline CDR1 is SEHNR and CDR2 FQNEAQ (reference sequence). The CDR3 sequence is 13 residues long. The V gene end was trimmed by 8 bases and the J gene end by 6 bases; junction bases not matched to a gene: 4. In nucleotides, the CDR3 is TGTGCCAGCGGGACAGGGGACGGTCAGCCCCAGCATTTT. It specifies CASGTGDGQPQHF.

This clone was recorded a few times. This chain joins TRBV7-6 and TRBJ2-1; TRBD2 agrees at 11 bases. Germline assignment: CDR1 SGHVS and CDR2 FNYEAQ. The CDR3 runs to 17 residues. Trimming removed 5 bases from V and 0 bases from J; junction bases left unmatched: 6. The CDR3 is CASSPGLAGSSYNEQFF. CDR3 nucleotides: TGTGCCAGCAGCCCCGGACTAGCGGGTAGCTCCTACAATGAGCAGTTCTTC.

This chain joins TRBV11-2 and TRBJ2-3; 8 nucleotides agree with TRBD2. CDR1 and CDR2 from the germline V gene are SGHAT and FQNNGV. This CDR3 has 14 residues. V gave up 2 bases and J gave up 6 bases; unmatched junction bases: 4. The CDR3 DNA reads TGTGCCAGCAGCTTAAATCCTAGCGGGGATACGCAGTATTTT. This encodes CASSLNPSGDTQYF.

V gene TRBV11-1 combines with J gene TRBJ2-3; D is uncertain. Trimming took off 1 base at V and 0 bases at J, with 8 bases between the two ends. The CDR3 totals 15 residues. CDR1 SGHAT and CDR2 FQDESV come from the germline V gene (reference sequence). CDR3 DNA sequence: TGTGCCAGCAGCTTAGGTGCTATAAGCACAGATACGCAGTATTTT. Translated: CASSLGAISTDTQYF.

CDR3 nucleotides: TGTGCCAGTACGGGGAACACAGATACGCAGTATTTT. Residues: CASTGNTDTQYF. The rearrangement joins TRBV19 to TRBJ2-3; weak D call: TRBD2 (5 bases). In germline, CDR1 is LNHDA, CDR2 SQIVND (reference sequence). This CDR3 comprises 12 residues. With 7 bases removed from V and 2 bases from J, the gap between germline ends came to 7 bases.

This chain links TRBV6-1 with TRBJ2-5, with D perhaps matching TRBD1 (6 bases). The germline V and J ends were trimmed by 0 bases and 7 bases, with 12 bases remaining between them. The CDR3 totals 14 residues. CDR1 is MNHNS, CDR2 SASEGT, per germline. CDR3 loop: CASSEAGAWGTQYF. The CDR3 bases are TGTGCCAGCAGTGAAGCGGGGGCCTGGGGGACCCAGTACTTC.